This is a list of T cell receptor beta chains from one sample in a study of T cell changes during pregnancy in multiple sclerosis. The method was immunoSEQ multiplex PCR; TCRdb's version includes in-frame clones alone and lacks a portion of them. The data show approximately 82,000 clones, over 80% seen once. The sequenced sample was CD4+ T cells from peripheral blood mononuclear cells, obtained in the second trimester of pregnancy. The receptors were gathered from a female donor with multiple sclerosis, enrolled in a pregnancy study. Both conserved end residues are part of each CDR3. D genes are given only for firm matches. Clone size is given for some rows only: seen once, a few or many times, or a class if the clone is expanded.

D gene: -; J gene: TRBJ2-1; V gene: TRBV28; clone size: -; CDR3 DNA: TGTGCCAGCAGCTCGAACAGCAATGAGCAGTTCTTC; CDR3 protein: CASSSNSNEQFF
D gene: -; J gene: TRBJ2-7; V gene: TRBV27; clone size: -; CDR3 DNA: TGTGCCAGCAGGAGCCTTATAACCTACGAGCAGTACTTC; CDR3 protein: CASRSLITYEQYF
D gene: -; J gene: TRBJ1-5; V gene: TRBV28; clone size: -; CDR3 DNA: TGTGCCAGCAGTTTATTTGGCGAAAGGGGTCCTAATCAGCCCCAGCATTTT; CDR3 protein: CASSLFGERGPNQPQHF
D gene: -; J gene: TRBJ2-5; V gene: TRBV9; clone size: -; CDR3 DNA: TGTGCCAGCAGCTCCCAGGCTTACCAAGAGACCCAGTACTTC; CDR3 protein: CASSSQAYQETQYF
D gene: -; J gene: TRBJ2-3; V gene: TRBV6-6; clone size: -; CDR3 DNA: TGTGCCAGCAGTTATGGAAATTCCGCTAGTGCCCTGTTTTTC; CDR3 protein: CASSYGNSASALFF
D gene: -; J gene: TRBJ1-1; V gene: TRBV7-9; clone size: -; CDR3 DNA: TGTGCCAGCAGCCCATCGGGGGGGGTTACTGAAGCTTTCTTT; CDR3 protein: CASSPSGGVTEAFF
D gene: TRBD1; J gene: TRBJ2-7; V gene: TRBV29-1; clone size: -; CDR3 DNA: TGCAGCCAAGGGGGCAACGAGCAGTACTTC; CDR3 protein: CSQGGNEQYF
D gene: -; J gene: TRBJ1-2; V gene: TRBV27; clone size: -; CDR3 DNA: TGTGCCAGCAGTTTAAAACTTTCAGGGTCGATAGGCTACACCTTC; CDR3 protein: CASSLKLSGSIGYTF
D gene: -; J gene: TRBJ2-7; V gene: TRBV11-2; clone size: -; CDR3 DNA: TGTGCCAGCAGCCTCCAATCTAGAACCGAGCAGTACTTC; CDR3 protein: CASSLQSRTEQYF
D gene: -; J gene: TRBJ2-1; V gene: TRBV29-1; clone size: once; CDR3 DNA: TGCAGCGTTGCCCCCAGGCTGGGCAATGAGCAGTTCTTC; CDR3 protein: CSVAPRLGNEQFF
D gene: TRBD2; J gene: TRBJ2-1; V gene: TRBV5-1; clone size: -; CDR3 DNA: TGCGCCAGCAGCCTCGGGACTAGCGTCTACAATGAGCAGTTCTTC; CDR3 protein: CASSLGTSVYNEQFF
D gene: -; J gene: TRBJ1-1; V gene: TRBV29-1; clone size: -; CDR3 DNA: TGCAGCGTTGTGCGACACGAGAACACTGAAGCTTTCTTT; CDR3 protein: CSVVRHENTEAFF
D gene: TRBD2; J gene: TRBJ2-5; V gene: TRBV4-3; clone size: -; CDR3 DNA: TGCGCCAGCAGCCAGGCTCCTCGGGCGGGGGGGCCCCCAGAGACCCAGTACTTC; CDR3 protein: CASSQAPRAGGPPETQYF
D gene: -; J gene: TRBJ1-4; V gene: TRBV18; clone size: -; CDR3 DNA: TGTGCCAGCTCACCTGGGGGGGAAAAACTGTTTTTT; CDR3 protein: CASSPGGEKLFF
D gene: -; J gene: TRBJ2-7; V gene: TRBV18; clone size: -; CDR3 DNA: TGTGCCAGCTCAGGGGCTACGACCGGATCCTACGAGCAGTACTTC; CDR3 protein: CASSGATTGSYEQYF
D gene: -; J gene: TRBJ2-7; V gene: TRBV5-4; clone size: -; CDR3 DNA: TGTGCCAGCAGCTTGGTGGGGGAGGCGCCCTACGAGCAGTACTTC; CDR3 protein: CASSLVGEAPYEQYF
D gene: TRBD1; J gene: TRBJ1-2; V gene: TRBV28; clone size: -; CDR3 DNA: TGTGCCAGCAGGCCGGGACAGAACTATGGCTACACCTTC; CDR3 protein: CASRPGQNYGYTF
D gene: -; J gene: TRBJ2-7; V gene: TRBV7-2; clone size: -; CDR3 DNA: TGTGCCAGCAGCTTGATCGGGAACTACGAGCAGTACTTC; CDR3 protein: CASSLIGNYEQYF
D gene: TRBD1; J gene: TRBJ2-1; V gene: TRBV29-1; clone size: -; CDR3 DNA: TGCAGCGTTAGTCCAACAGGGGGCGTGGGGCAGTTCTTC; CDR3 protein: CSVSPTGGVGQFF
D gene: TRBD2; J gene: TRBJ2-7; V gene: TRBV7-8; clone size: -; CDR3 DNA: TGTGCCAGCAGTCGACTAGCGGGGGTACTCTCCTACGAGCAGTACTTC; CDR3 protein: CASSRLAGVLSYEQYF
D gene: -; J gene: TRBJ1-4; V gene: TRBV29-1; clone size: -; CDR3 DNA: TGCAGCGTTGAGGGACAAGAAGATGGAAAACTGTTTTTT; CDR3 protein: CSVEGQEDGKLFF
D gene: -; J gene: TRBJ2-5; V gene: TRBV29-1; clone size: -; CDR3 DNA: TGCAGCGTTATCACAGGGTGGGAGACCCAGTACTTC; CDR3 protein: CSVITGWETQYF
D gene: TRBD1; J gene: TRBJ1-4; V gene: TRBV9; clone size: -; CDR3 DNA: TGTGCCAGCAGTAAAACAGCTCGACAGGGTTGGAATGAAAAACTGTTTTTT; CDR3 protein: CASSKTARQGWNEKLFF
D gene: TRBD1; J gene: TRBJ1-1; V gene: TRBV30; clone size: -; CDR3 DNA: TGTGCCTGGAGTGTAGGGGGACAGGGGGCTGCTGAAGCTTTCTTT; CDR3 protein: CAWSVGGQGAAEAFF
D gene: -; J gene: TRBJ2-5; V gene: TRBV2; clone size: -; CDR3 DNA: TGTGCCAGCAGCCTTACTGGGGGAGGGACCCAGTACTTC; CDR3 protein: CASSLTGGGTQYF
D gene: TRBD2; J gene: TRBJ2-3; V gene: TRBV7-3; clone size: -; CDR3 DNA: TGTGCCAGCAGCTTAAACGGCGGGGGGGCCCCAGATACGCAGTATTTT; CDR3 protein: CASSLNGGGAPDTQYF
D gene: -; J gene: TRBJ1-5; V gene: TRBV29-1; clone size: -; CDR3 DNA: TGCAGCGTTGAATCTGGGTTCGGGCAGCCCCAGCATTTT; CDR3 protein: CSVESGFGQPQHF
D gene: TRBD1; J gene: TRBJ2-1; V gene: TRBV30; clone size: -; CDR3 DNA: TGTGCCTGGAGTGACACCAGGGGGTTGGTAGCTCAAAATGAGCAGTTCTTC; CDR3 protein: CAWSDTRGLVAQNEQFF
D gene: -; J gene: TRBJ2-7; V gene: TRBV21-1; clone size: -; CDR3 DNA: TGTGCCAGCAGCGCGAGTACTTCGGACAGCCTTCCCTACGAGCAGTACTTC; CDR3 protein: CASSASTSDSLPYEQYF